The clone carrying this T cell receptor (beta chain) was counted ten times or more. Its antigen is still unknown. Trimming took off 8 bases at V and 0 bases at J, with 11 bases between the two ends. This CDR3 spans 15 amino acids. Germline loops: CDR1 LGHDT, CDR2 YNNKEL (reference sequence). Synthesis of TCR cDNA relied on 5'RACE template switching, which attached a universal primer site and UMIs. Using its own MiXCR run on the 5' RACE reads, TCRdb lists one record per CDR3 protein. This sample has 120,000 or so distinct CDR3 sequences, with about 8.8% found just once. These data originate in a study of T cells after yellow fever vaccination. General observations from the study: The study found a weaker secondary response that peaked faster, day 5 versus 15. The CD4 and CD8 compartments had a small share of their clonotypes in common.

This sequence was found in a man younger than 30 who received the YFV17D yellow fever vaccine. The chain joins TRBV3-1 to TRBJ1-6; the D is unclear. The material sequenced was CD8+ T cells sorted from PBMCs, taken on the day of the yellow fever booster vaccination. The DNA for the CDR3 is TGTGCCAGCGGGCGAGGAAGCTCCTATAATTCACCCCTCCACTTT. Translated, it gives CASGRGSSYNSPLHF.